The 25 T cell receptor beta chains in this list originate from one sample, sequenced in a study of memory CD4+ T cells and cytomegalovirus serostatus. Assay used: immunoSEQ multiplex PCR; TCRdb lists only in-frame clones, some missing. The sample lists around 54,000 clones; about 78% were seen once. The sort gate was single viable CD3+CD4+CD8-CD45RO+ cells for memory CD4+ T cells. The sample taken for sequencing was memory CD4+ T cells from blood. The receptor set was obtained from an adult in good health and CMV-seronegative.

The chain carries TRBV9 and TRBJ2-1; 12 bases fit TRBD2. V trimming: 5 bases; J trimming: 9 bases; junction bases outside the gene matches: 9. This CDR3 spans 15 amino acids. CDR1 is SGDLS, CDR2 YYNGEE, per germline. CDR3 sequence reads: CASSPSGRAFSEQFF. CDR3 DNA: TGTGCCAGCAGTCCTAGCGGGAGGGCCTTTAGTGAGCAGTTCTTC.

The chain employs TRBV29-1 and TRBJ2-5; a possible D gene is TRBD1 (5 bases). The V and J ends lost 4 bases and 5 bases respectively, with 17 bases between them. CDR3 length: 14 residues. Germline lookup yields CDR1 SQVTM and CDR2 ANQGSEA. This chain's CDR3 is CSVVISLSGETQYF. The CDR3 DNA sequence: TGCAGCGTTGTAATCAGCCTCTCAGGGGAGACCCAGTACTTC.

The chain uses TRBV10-2 and TRBJ2-7; possibly TRBD1 for D (6 bases). Trimming removed 2 bases from V and 3 bases from J, with 14 bases in between. CDR1 and CDR2 from the germline V gene are WSHSY and SAAADI. This CDR3 comprises 15 residues. The CDR3 reads CASSETSGTNYEQYF. DNA of the CDR3: TGCGCCAGCAGTGAGACATCCGGGACAAACTACGAGCAGTACTTC.

The chain joins TRBV18 to TRBJ1-5; D call uncertain. There are 12 residues in the CDR3. Germline V lookup: CDR1 KGHSH, CDR2 LQKENI. Trimming pared 2 bases from V and 4 bases from J, leaving 3 bases between. CDR3 protein: CASSPGNQPQHF. The DNA for the CDR3 is TGTGCCAGCTCACCAGGGAATCAGCCCCAGCATTTT.

This chain joins TRBV7-8 and TRBJ1-2; 7 nucleotides agree with TRBD1. The V gene's germline CDR1 is SGHVS and CDR2 FQNEAQ. With 0 bases clipped from V and 0 bases from J, the junction kept 4 bases outside the gene matches. The CDR3 sequence is 16 residues long. The CDR3 DNA reads TGTGCCAGCAGCTTAGCAAGACAGGGAACTAACTATGGCTACACCTTC. Translating gives CASSLARQGTNYGYTF.

This chain connects TRBV18 to TRBJ2-6; D is undetermined. The length of the CDR3 is 15 residues. V shed 3 bases and J shed 0 bases, with 6 bases lying between them. Per the germline V gene, CDR1 is KGHSH and CDR2 is LQKENI. As DNA, the CDR3 is TGTGCCAGCTCACCCGGCCTCTCTGGGGCCAACGTCCTGACTTTC. Translation: CASSPGLSGANVLTF.

This chain joins TRBV28 and TRBJ2-7; possible D gene TRBD1, 7 bases. CDR1 is MDHEN, CDR2 SYDVKM, per germline. V lost 3 bases to trimming and J lost 5 bases, with 11 bases between them. This CDR3 has 13 residues. The CDR3 here is CASSLRDSHEQYF. CDR3 nucleotides: TGTGCCAGCAGTTTGCGGGACAGCCACGAGCAGTACTTC.

This clone was picked up one time. The chain uses TRBV28 and TRBJ2-1; 8 bases fit TRBD1. J gave up 4 bases and V 2 bases, and 7 bases lay outside the gene matches. Germline CDR1 and CDR2: MDHEN and SYDVKM. The CDR3 extends over 16 amino acids. CDR3 in DNA: TGTGCCAGCAGTTTACACCGGGACAGGCCTTACAATGAGCAGTTCTTC. It yields the protein CASSLHRDRPYNEQFF.

This chain links TRBV5-1 with TRBJ2-1; D unresolved. V was trimmed by 4 bases and J by 4 bases, leaving 12 bases between them. Germline V gene sequence: CDR1 SGHRS, CDR2 YFSETQ. This CDR3 spans 14 amino acids. This chain's CDR3 is CASSPPGRYNEQFF. The CDR3 DNA reads TGCGCCAGCAGCCCCCCCGGCAGGTACAATGAGCAGTTCTTC.

This clone was observed a few times. V is TRBV30 and J is TRBJ1-2; tentatively, D is TRBD1 (5 bases). The V gene's germline CDR1 is GTSNPN and CDR2 SVGIG (reference sequence). The CDR3 loop spans 12 amino acids. V was trimmed by 0 bases and J by 6 bases, leaving 8 bases between them. CDR3 sequence: CAWSVQGDGYTF. In DNA, the CDR3 is TGTGCCTGGAGTGTACAAGGGGATGGCTACACCTTC.

The sample holds one count of this clone. The chain employs TRBV29-1 and TRBJ2-3, with a possible D match to TRBD1 (5 bases). CDR1 and CDR2 from the germline V gene are SQVTM and ANQGSEA. The CDR3 is 12 residues long. V was clipped by 5 bases and J by 6 bases, with 12 bases between them. The CDR3 nucleotides are TGCAGCGTTTCGAATAGGGGCGATACGCAGTATTTT. It yields the protein CSVSNRGDTQYF.

The chain couples TRBV2 to TRBJ1-6, with 7 bases lining up with TRBD1. The germline V gene encodes CDR1 SNHLY and CDR2 FYNNEI. The CDR3 contains 14 residues. V lost 5 bases and J lost 10; bases outside the gene matches: 8. The CDR3 coding sequence is TGTGCCAGCAGTTCGACAGGGCCGGGCTCACCCCTCCACTTT. Translated: CASSSTGPGSPLHF. Based on the CDR3 plus reference TRBV2 and TRBJ1-6, the full variable domain is EPEVTQTPSHQVTQMGQEVILRCVPISNHLYFYWYRQILGQKVEFLVSFYNNEISEKSEIFDDQFSVERPDGSNFTLKIRSTKLEDSAMYFCASSSTGPGSPLHFGNGTRLTVT.

CDR3 in amino acids: CAWSRNNEQFF. DNA for the CDR3: TGTGCCTGGAGCCGAAACAATGAGCAGTTCTTC. V usage is TRBV30 and J usage is TRBJ2-1; no clear D. Trimming stripped 3 bases from V and 5 bases from J, with 5 bases between. CDR3 length: 11 residues. CDR1 and CDR2 from the germline V gene are GTSNPN and SVGIG (reference sequence).

The chain carries TRBV2 and TRBJ2-7; 12 nucleotides agree with TRBD2. CDR1 is SNHLY, CDR2 FYNNEI, per germline. V was pared by 6 bases and J by 7 bases, with 13 bases of the junction left unmatched. The CDR3 consists of 16 residues. The CDR3 sequence is CASSDHPTSGSGEQYF. In DNA form, the CDR3 reads TGTGCCAGCAGCGATCACCCGACTAGCGGGAGTGGGGAGCAGTACTTC.

The gene calls are TRBV5-6 and TRBJ2-3, with D perhaps matching TRBD2 (5 bases). The CDR3 loop spans 16 amino acids. CDR1 SGHDT and CDR2 YYEEEE come from the germline V gene. Between the trimmed V and J ends, which lost 3 bases and 0 bases, there was a span of 14 bases. The CDR3 DNA reads TGTGCCAGCAGCTCTCTACCGGGATTTAGCACAGATACGCAGTATTTT. Its translation is CASSSLPGFSTDTQYF.

The chain has TRBV7-9 and TRBJ2-7; a weak D match, TRBD1 (6 bases). Per germline, CDR1 SEHNR and CDR2 FQNEAQ (reference sequence). Trimming removed 5 bases at V and 6 bases at J, with 20 bases between. This CDR3 region has 15 residues. CDR3 residues: CASSTKNRVGTEQYF. Here the CDR3 DNA reads TGTGCCAGCAGCACTAAGAACAGGGTGGGGACCGAGCAGTACTTC.

The chain links TRBV5-5 to TRBJ2-7, with D unclear. CDR3 length: 13 residues. In germline, CDR1 is SGHKS, CDR2 YYEKEE (reference sequence). V lost 7 bases and J 0 bases, leaving 11 bases between the germline ends. The CDR3 region has the DNA TGTGCCAGCTCCTCAGTATCCTCCTACGAGCAGTACTTC. It specifies CASSSVSSYEQYF.

This sequence joins TRBV19 and TRBJ2-7; 9 bases are shared with TRBD2. Germline CDR1 is LNHDA and CDR2 is SQIVND (reference sequence). This CDR3 is built from 21 residues. Unmatched junction bases numbered 21, after V lost 3 bases and J lost 0 bases. CDR3 in amino acids: CASSILHPSGNPGPSSYEQYF. DNA of the CDR3: TGTGCCAGTAGTATCCTCCACCCTAGCGGGAATCCCGGACCGAGCTCCTACGAGCAGTACTTC.

The rearrangement uses TRBV7-8 and TRBJ2-1, with TRBD2 matching over 9 bases. Germline V gene sequence: CDR1 SGHVS, CDR2 FQNEAQ. J lost 4 bases, V lost 5 bases, and 9 bases had no gene match. This CDR3 has 16 residues. DNA of the CDR3: TGTGCCAGCAGCCCCCTAAGCGGGAGGCCTTACAATGAGCAGTTCTTC. Protein sequence: CASSPLSGRPYNEQFF.

The gene calls are TRBV28 and TRBJ2-7; perhaps TRBD1 as D (5 bases). The V gene lost 6 bases and the J gene lost 3 bases, with 9 bases spanning the gap. The CDR3 extends over 12 amino acids. CDR1 MDHEN and CDR2 SYDVKM come from the germline V gene. As DNA, the CDR3 is TGTGCCAGCAGCAGACAGATCTACGAGCAGTACTTC. It yields the protein CASSRQIYEQYF.

The chain combines TRBV30 with TRBJ1-3; D unclear. V was shortened by 2 bases and J by 0 bases, with 11 bases between the two germline ends. Germline V lookup: CDR1 GTSNPN, CDR2 SVGIG (reference sequence). CDR3 size: 15 residues. The CDR3 DNA reads as TGTGCCTGGAGTCCGTGGCCCGGCTCTGGAAACACCATATATTTT. Amino acids: CAWSPWPGSGNTIYF.

The chain is built from TRBV28 and TRBJ2-5, with TRBD2 matching over 7 bases. Germline CDR1 and CDR2: MDHEN and SYDVKM. This CDR3 spans 15 amino acids. The junction had 9 bases not matched to a gene; V was cut back by 4 bases and J by 4 bases. This chain's CDR3 is CASSSAGRTRETQYF. As DNA, the CDR3 is TGTGCCAGCAGTTCGGCGGGGAGGACTAGAGAGACCCAGTACTTC.

This sequence joins TRBV5-1 and TRBJ1-2; D unresolved. The CDR3 has 12 amino acids. V lost 1 base and J 3 bases, leaving 4 bases between the germline ends. Germline assignment: CDR1 SGHRS and CDR2 YFSETQ. CDR3 sequence reads: CASSLTDYGYTF. The CDR3 DNA reads TGCGCCAGCAGCTTGACAGACTATGGCTACACCTTC.

The rearrangement joins TRBV2 to TRBJ2-6, with TRBD2 identical over 13 bases. The CDR3 is made up of 20 amino acids. Germline V gives CDR1 SNHLY, CDR2 FYNNEI. The junction had 9 bases not matched to a gene; V was cut back by 1 base and J by 3 bases. The CDR3 region has the DNA TGTGCCAGCAGTGAAGTTGGCGGACTAGCGGGGGTCGGTGGGGCCAACGTCCTGACTTTC. Translation gives CASSEVGGLAGVGGANVLTF.

The chain combines TRBV2 with TRBJ2-2; no clear D gene. From germline, CDR1 is SNHLY and CDR2 FYNNEI. V was cut by 6 bases and J by 1 base, with 9 bases left in between. This CDR3 is 14 amino acids long. The CDR3 here is CASSWTENTGELFF. The CDR3 bases are TGTGCCAGCAGCTGGACCGAGAACACCGGGGAGCTGTTTTTT. The full variable domain, its missing parts supplied by reference TRBV2 and TRBJ2-2, is EPEVTQTPSHQVTQMGQEVILRCVPISNHLYFYWYRQILGQKVEFLVSFYNNEISEKSEIFDDQFSVERPDGSNFTLKIRSTKLEDSAMYFCASSWTENTGELFFGEGSRLTVL.